The 32 T cell receptor beta chains reported below all come from one sample, sequenced in a study of cytomegalovirus exposure and HLA in healthy donors. Amplification used 60 Vbeta primers and 13 Jbeta primers. Clones were sequenced by immunoSEQ multiplex PCR, and TCRdb holds only the in-frame ones, with some missing. In the table there are roughly 120,000 clones, 63% of which are singletons. The sample consisted of PBMCs. These receptors were collected from a middle-aged man in good health and CMV-seropositive.

The chain carries TRBV6-4 and TRBJ2-7; D unresolved. Germline V lookup: CDR1 MRHNA, CDR2 SNTAGT. The CDR3 is 13 amino acids. The germline V and J ends were trimmed by 11 bases and 0 bases, with 14 bases remaining between them. Here the CDR3 reads CAPLIYFSYEQYF. The CDR3 nucleotides are TGTGCCCCCTTAATTTACTTCTCCTACGAGCAGTACTTC.

V is TRBV9 and J is TRBJ2-5; 15 bases agree with TRBD2. The CDR3 is 20 amino acids. The germline CDR1 and CDR2 sequences are SGDLS and YYNGEE. Trimming took 3 bases from V and 7 from J; bases not matched to a gene: 19. CDR3: CASSGPTRTSGRAGWVTQYF. The CDR3 DNA reads as TGTGCCAGCAGCGGACCGACCAGGACTAGCGGGAGGGCCGGTTGGGTGACCCAGTACTTC.

This chain connects TRBV7-3 to TRBJ2-7, with 7 bases matching TRBD1. This CDR3 spans 14 amino acids. V was clipped by 5 bases and J by 0 bases; unmatched bases: 4. Germline V gene data show CDR1 as SGHTA and CDR2 as FQGTGA. Written as DNA, the CDR3 is TGTGCCAGCAGCCCTAGACAGGGCTCCTACGAGCAGTACTTC. As protein: CASSPRQGSYEQYF.

The V and J genes are TRBV2 and TRBJ1-2; 9 bases match TRBD1. V lost 4 bases to trimming and J lost 4 bases; unmatched junction nucleotides: 7. CDR3 length equals 15 residues. From germline, CDR1 is SNHLY and CDR2 FYNNEI. In DNA form, the CDR3 reads TGTGCCAGCAGTGTATGGACAGGGGATTTCTATGGCTACACCTTC. Translated, it gives CASSVWTGDFYGYTF.

V is TRBV7-9 and J is TRBJ1-2, with 9 bases fitting TRBD1. The ends lost 5 bases at V and 7 bases at J; junction bases unmatched: 8. The germline V gene has CDR1 SEHNR and CDR2 FQNEAQ (reference sequence). There are 14 residues in the CDR3. The CDR3 loop is CASSLGGQGGGYTF. CDR3 in DNA: TGTGCCAGCAGCCTGGGGGGACAGGGCGGTGGCTACACCTTC.

This clone was observed a handful of times. V usage is TRBV7-3 and J usage is TRBJ2-1, with a tentative D call TRBD2 (6 bases). The CDR3 sequence is 13 residues long. Germline V lookup: CDR1 SGHTA, CDR2 FQGTGA. V shed 4 bases and J shed 3 bases, with 7 bases lying between them. The CDR3 loop reads CASSSSVYNEQFF. CDR3 DNA: TGTGCCAGCAGCTCTAGCGTCTACAATGAGCAGTTCTTC.

This clone was seen a few times. The V gene is TRBV4-1, the J gene TRBJ1-1; 7 bases match TRBD1. The CDR3 is made up of 14 amino acids. The germline CDR1 and CDR2 sequences are MGHRA and YSYEKL. J gave up 3 bases and V 3 bases, and 4 bases lay outside the gene matches. The CDR3: CASSHQGGDTEAFF. CDR3 nucleotide sequence: TGCGCCAGCAGCCATCAGGGGGGCGACACTGAAGCTTTCTTT.

The chain has TRBV9 and TRBJ2-1; a possible D gene is TRBD2 (5 bases). Looked up from germline, CDR1 is SGDLS and CDR2 is YYNGEE. The CDR3 loop spans 16 amino acids. With 2 bases removed from V and 4 bases from J, the gap between germline ends came to 16 bases. In DNA form, the CDR3 reads TGTGCCAGCAGCGTGAGGGCAGAAGGTGGGTACAATGAGCAGTTCTTC. As protein: CASSVRAEGGYNEQFF.

The chain couples TRBV27 to TRBJ1-1; D is uncertain. Trimming removed 2 bases at V and 10 bases at J, with 17 bases between. The CDR3 has 14 residues. Germline CDR1 is MNHEY and CDR2 is SMNVEV (reference sequence). The CDR3 coding sequence is TGTGCCAGCAGTTTAATGGCCGGGGTGGTGGGAGCTTTCTTT. This gives the protein CASSLMAGVVGAFF.

This chain joins TRBV6-6 and TRBJ2-1; D is unresolved. CDR3 length: 13 residues. Trimming took off 2 bases at V and 5 bases at J, with 7 bases between the two ends. CDR1 and CDR2 (germline): MNHNY, SVGAGI (reference sequence). CDR3 DNA: TGTGCCAGCAGTTACCCAGGAAACAATGAGCAGTTCTTC. As protein: CASSYPGNNEQFF.

This chain joins TRBV10-1 and TRBJ2-7; D may be TRBD1 (6 bases). The V gene's germline CDR1 is WNHNN and CDR2 SYGVQD (reference sequence). The CDR3 contains 14 residues. The V end lost 8 bases, the J end lost 0 bases, and 14 bases lay between the germline ends. CDR3 sequence reads: CASSSGDTSYEQYF. For the CDR3, the DNA is TGCGCCAGCTCATCCGGGGACACCTCCTACGAGCAGTACTTC.

The J gene is TRBJ2-1, the V gene TRBV30; TRBD2 might be the D (5 bases). V gave up 8 bases and J gave up 6 bases, with 17 bases separating them. CDR3 length: 13 residues. CDR1 and CDR2 from the germline V gene are GTSNPN and SVGIG (reference sequence). CDR3 nucleotide sequence: TGTGCCCGTGGAACTGGCGGGCGCAATGAGCAGTTCTTC. Translation gives CARGTGGRNEQFF.

V and J are TRBV29-1 and TRBJ2-2; 10 bases line up with TRBD1. Looked up from germline, CDR1 is SQVTM and CDR2 is ANQGSEA. The length of the CDR3 is 15 residues. Losses at the gene ends were 3 bases for V and 7 bases for J; bases not matched to a gene: 8. DNA of the CDR3: TGCAGCGTTGAGCGAGGGACAGGGGAGAGCGGGGAGCTGTTTTTT. Its translation: CSVERGTGESGELFF.

This rearrangement joins TRBV4-2 to TRBJ1-1; 7 nucleotides align to TRBD1. The trim removed 0 bases at V and 7 bases at J, leaving 17 bases unmatched. The germline gives CDR1 LGHNA, CDR2 YNFKEQ. CDR3 length: 18 residues. For the CDR3, the DNA is TGTGCCAGCAGCCAAGATCCCGGAGCGAGGGGGCGGCTTCTTGAAGCTTTCTTT. Amino acids: CASSQDPGARGRLLEAFF.

This clone has a handful of counts. The chain carries TRBV28 and TRBJ2-7; 13 nucleotides line up with TRBD2. There are 18 residues in the CDR3. V shed 6 bases, J shed 4 bases, and the junction held 15 bases outside the gene matches. Germline V CDR1 and CDR2: MDHEN, SYDVKM. The CDR3 sequence: CASSRTSGSLPTRYEQYF. CDR3 nucleotide sequence: TGTGCCAGCAGCCGGACTAGCGGGAGCCTCCCAACCCGTTACGAGCAGTACTTC.

A few counts support this clone. The rearrangement joins TRBV10-3 to TRBJ2-5; the D gene is possibly TRBD1 (5 bases). V shed 3 bases and J shed 1 base, with 9 bases lying between them. The CDR3 has 14 amino acids. Germline CDR1 reads ENHRY; CDR2 reads SYGVKD. CDR3 sequence reads: CAISETGAQETQYF. CDR3 nucleotide sequence: TGTGCCATCAGTGAAACAGGTGCCCAAGAGACCCAGTACTTC.

This rearrangement joins TRBV5-4 to TRBJ2-5, with TRBD2 matching 7 bases. This CDR3 region has 15 residues. Germline V gene sequence: CDR1 SGHNT, CDR2 YYREEE (reference sequence). V dropped 0 bases and J dropped 7; count of bases not matched to a gene: 9. The CDR3 bases are TGTGCCAGCAGCTTGGGAGGGACTACCCTAGGGACCCAGTACTTC. This codes for CASSLGGTTLGTQYF. Drawing the rest from reference TRBV5-4 and TRBJ2-5, the complete variable domain is ETGVTQSPTHLIKTRGQQVTLRCSSQSGHNTVSWYQQALGQGPQFIFQYYREEENGRGNFPPRFSGLQFPNYSSELNVNALELDDSALYLCASSLGGTTLGTQYFGPGTRLLVL.

This clone was seen a handful of times. The rearrangement links TRBV7-3 to TRBJ2-3, with 11 bases fitting TRBD2. Germline V gene data show CDR1 as SGHTA and CDR2 as FQGTGA. V lost 5 bases and J lost 4; bases outside the gene matches: 11. This CDR3 has 17 amino acids. The CDR3 DNA reads as TGTGCCAGCAGCGCCACAAAGACTAGCGGGATTGCAGATACGCAGTATTTT. Protein: CASSATKTSGIADTQYF. The variable domain in full, completed from reference TRBV7-3 and TRBJ2-3, reads GAGVSQTPSNKVTEKGKYVELRCDPISGHTALYWYRQSLGQGPEFLIYFQGTGAADDSGLPNDRFFAVRPEGSVSTLKIQRTERGDSAVYLCASSATKTSGIADTQYFGPGTRLTVL.

V is TRBV7-2 and J is TRBJ1-5; 8 bases are shared with TRBD1. The CDR3 sequence is 14 residues long. Germline CDR1 is SGHTA and CDR2 is FQGNSA. V shed 3 bases and J 7 bases; nucleotides not matched to a gene: 5. The CDR3: CASSFDRGGQPQHF. Here the CDR3 DNA reads TGTGCCAGCAGCTTTGACAGGGGAGGGCAGCCCCAGCATTTT.

This chain uses TRBV5-8 with TRBJ1-2; TRBD1 is a possible D gene (6 bases). This CDR3 has 14 residues. With 4 bases removed from V and 4 bases from J, the gap between germline ends came to 14 bases. The germline gives CDR1 SGHTS, CDR2 YDEGEE. This chain's CDR3 is CASSVPRGPYGYTF. The CDR3 coding sequence is TGTGCCAGCAGCGTACCCAGGGGTCCCTATGGCTACACCTTC.

This clone was detected a few times. This chain joins TRBV11-3 and TRBJ2-5; 7 nucleotides match TRBD1. V lost 5 bases to trimming and J lost 5 bases; unmatched junction nucleotides: 8. The CDR3 is 14 residues long. Germline V gene data show CDR1 as SGHNT and CDR2 as YENEEA. CDR3 residues: CASSLGQVPETQYF. The CDR3 region has the DNA TGTGCCAGCAGCCTCGGACAGGTCCCCGAGACCCAGTACTTC.

The V gene is TRBV4-1, the J gene TRBJ1-2, with 10 nucleotides matching TRBD1. The V and J ends lost 4 bases and 8 bases, in that order; junction bases with no gene match: 10. Germline assignment: CDR1 MGHRA and CDR2 YSYEKL. This CDR3 has 15 amino acids. The CDR3 reads CASSPRDRGMMGYTF. The CDR3 coding sequence is TGCGCCAGCAGCCCACGGGACAGGGGAATGATGGGCTACACCTTC.

The chain uses TRBV30 and TRBJ2-7; D may be TRBD1 (7 bases). The CDR3 is 13 amino acids. Germline loops: CDR1 GTSNPN, CDR2 SVGIG (reference sequence). Trimming cost V 8 bases and J 3 bases, with 17 bases left between them. The CDR3 is CARGTDQFYEQYF. Written as DNA, the CDR3 is TGTGCCCGCGGGACAGACCAATTCTACGAGCAGTACTTC. Variable domain in full (rest from reference TRBV30 and TRBJ2-7): SQTIHQWPATLVQPVGSPLSLECTVEGTSNPNLYWYRQAAGRGLQLLFYSVGIGQISSEVPQNLSASRPQDRQFILSSKKLLLSDSGFYLCARGTDQFYEQYFGPGTRLTVT.

The chain combines TRBV18 with TRBJ2-7, with D possibly being TRBD2 (6 bases). The ends were cut back, 3 bases at V and 2 bases at J, with 11 bases in the middle. This CDR3 is 14 amino acids long. Germline CDR1 reads KGHSH; CDR2 reads LQKENI. The CDR3 sequence is CASSPSGPTYEQYF. The CDR3 DNA follows: TGTGCCAGCTCACCCAGCGGGCCTACCTACGAGCAGTACTTC.

This clone showed up just once. The J gene is TRBJ2-7, the V gene TRBV27; TRBD2 might be the D (7 bases). The V end was cut by 6 bases, the J end by 3 bases, with 15 bases between. The germline gives CDR1 MNHEY, CDR2 SMNVEV (reference sequence). The CDR3 spans 14 residues. In DNA form, the CDR3 reads TGTGCCAGCAGCCCCTGGGGGGGCCGCTACGAGCAGTACTTC. This translates into CASSPWGGRYEQYF.

The rearrangement links TRBV15 to TRBJ2-7, with unresolved D. Germline V gives CDR1 LNHNV, CDR2 YYDKDF (reference sequence). CDR3 length: 12 amino acids. V was trimmed by 4 bases and J by 1 base, leaving 5 bases between them. CDR3: CATSKASYEQYF. CDR3 sequence (DNA): TGTGCCACCAGCAAAGCGTCCTACGAGCAGTACTTC.

The chain uses TRBV7-9 and TRBJ2-5, with 8 bases aligning to TRBD2. The junction had 12 bases not matched to a gene; V was cut back by 4 bases and J by 5 bases. Germline V gene lookup returns CDR1 SEHNR and CDR2 FQNEAQ (reference sequence). The CDR3 contains 16 residues. CDR3 in amino acids: CASSSGWRLAGETQYF. DNA of the CDR3: TGTGCCAGCAGCTCGGGGTGGAGGCTAGCGGGTGAGACCCAGTACTTC.

A single count supports this clone. J is TRBJ1-2 and V is TRBV5-4; the D gene is possibly TRBD1 (6 bases). Germline V gene data show CDR1 as SGHNT and CDR2 as YYREEE (reference sequence). Deletions cut 0 bases from V and 3 bases from J, with 12 bases between. CDR3 size: 15 residues. In DNA form, the CDR3 reads TGTGCCAGCAGCTTGGAGGGCCCAGGGGACTATGGCTACACCTTC. The encoded protein is CASSLEGPGDYGYTF.

The J gene is TRBJ2-7, the V gene TRBV6-1; 9 positions match TRBD1. The CDR3 sequence is 14 residues long. V trimming: 7 bases; J trimming: 3 bases; junction bases outside the gene matches: 7. Germline V gene lookup returns CDR1 MNHNS and CDR2 SASEGT. The CDR3 bases are TGTGCCAGCATAGGAACGACAGGGGGCTACGAGCAGTACTTC. Amino acid sequence: CASIGTTGGYEQYF.

The rearrangement joins TRBV29-1 to TRBJ2-3, with 7 positions matching TRBD2. Germline-derived CDR1 and CDR2 are SQVTM and ANQGSEA. The J segment lost 0 bases and the V segment lost 1 base, leaving 1 base of the junction unmatched. The CDR3 has 14 residues. The CDR3, as DNA: TGCAGCGTTGAAGGCGGGGGTAGCACAGATACGCAGTATTTT. It yields the protein CSVEGGGSTDTQYF.

This clone was picked up a small number of times. The rearrangement joins TRBV28 to TRBJ2-7; 11 nucleotides line up with TRBD2. Germline CDR1 and CDR2: MDHEN and SYDVKM. Trimming took 6 bases from V and 3 from J; bases not matched to a gene: 4. This CDR3 is built from 14 residues. The CDR3 loop reads CASSLAGGVYEQYF. CDR3 coding DNA: TGTGCCAGCAGCTTAGCGGGAGGGGTCTACGAGCAGTACTTC.

The table lists this clone with a count of one. The rearrangement links TRBV28 to TRBJ2-3; 7 bases align to TRBD1. The CDR3 covers 14 residues. V lost 7 bases and J lost 3; bases outside the gene matches: 7. Germline V CDR1 and CDR2: MDHEN, SYDVKM. CDR3 sequence: CASTHRGGTDTQYF. CDR3 bases: TGTGCCAGCACCCACAGGGGTGGGACAGATACGCAGTATTTT.